Shown below are 22 T cell receptor beta chains from a single sample sequenced in a study of PD-L1 blockade in urothelial cancer. Time point of the sample: pretreatment peripheral blood. The method was immunoSEQ multiplex PCR; TCRdb's version includes in-frame clones alone and lacks a portion of them. The sample yields more than 55,000 clones, 81% seen once. The sequences come from PBMCs, collected around atezolizumab (anti-PD-L1) treatment. These receptors were obtained from a man aged 65-85 years with urothelial cancer.

This sequence joins TRBV5-1 and TRBJ2-5, with D possibly being TRBD2 (5 bases). Trimming cost V 1 base and J 4 bases, with 14 bases left between them. The CDR3 length is 15 residues. Germline values: CDR1 SGHRS, CDR2 YFSETQ. The CDR3 nucleotides read TGCGCCAGCAGCTTGTTAGGACTTCCCCCAGAGACCCAGTACTTC. Translated, it gives CASSLLGLPPETQYF.

This clone was seen ten or more times. The J gene is TRBJ2-7, the V gene TRBV2; TRBD1 aligns across 7 bases. Unmatched junction bases numbered 1, after V lost 3 bases and J lost 5 bases. Germline assignment: CDR1 SNHLY and CDR2 FYNNEI. This CDR3 is 12 amino acids long. DNA for the CDR3: TGTGCCAGCAGTGAGGGACAGAACGAGCAGTACTTC. It encodes CASSEGQNEQYF.

The chain combines TRBV2 with TRBJ1-6; D unresolved. CDR1 SNHLY and CDR2 FYNNEI come from the germline V gene. V shed 6 bases and J shed 5 bases, with 11 bases lying between them. The CDR3 loop spans 14 amino acids. This CDR3 reads CASRQTENNSPLHF. In DNA form, the CDR3 reads TGTGCCAGCAGACAGACCGAGAATAATTCACCCCTCCACTTT.

The rearrangement joins TRBV27 to TRBJ2-5, with a weak D call TRBD1 (5 bases). There are 15 residues in the CDR3. The germline V gene encodes CDR1 MNHEY and CDR2 SMNVEV (reference sequence). V was shortened by 6 bases and J by 0 bases, with 14 bases between the two germline ends. The CDR3 sequence is CASSIDRNHQETQYF. CDR3 bases: TGTGCCAGCAGCATCGACAGAAATCACCAAGAGACCCAGTACTTC.

This chain links TRBV10-1 with TRBJ1-5; D might be TRBD1 (6 bases). Germline V CDR1 and CDR2: WNHNN, SYGVQD (reference sequence). The length of the CDR3 is 14 residues. V was pared by 5 bases and J by 7 bases, with 15 bases between. The CDR3 is CASSPNRVGQPQHF. CDR3 nucleotide sequence: TGCGCCAGCAGTCCCAACAGGGTGGGCCAGCCCCAGCATTTT.

The rearrangement links TRBV7-9 to TRBJ2-1, with 13 nucleotides matching TRBD2. The V gene end was trimmed by 5 bases and the J gene end by 5 bases; junction bases not matched to a gene: 3. The CDR3 runs to 15 residues. CDR1 is SEHNR and CDR2 is FQNEAQ in the germline V gene (reference sequence). The CDR3, as DNA: TGTGCCAGCAGCCCTGGGACTAGCGGGGACAATGAGCAGTTCTTC. It translates to CASSPGTSGDNEQFF.

The gene calls are TRBV11-3 and TRBJ2-3, with D perhaps matching TRBD1 (6 bases). This CDR3 has 16 residues. The V gene's germline CDR1 is SGHNT and CDR2 YENEEA. V was pared by 5 bases and J by 3 bases, with 18 bases between. The CDR3 reads CASSTRQDKWTDTQYF. Written as DNA, the CDR3 is TGTGCCAGCAGCACCCGACAGGATAAATGGACAGATACGCAGTATTTT.

V gene TRBV5-1 combines with J gene TRBJ1-1; D call uncertain. The CDR3 is 15 residues long. Trimming took off 0 bases at V and 1 base at J, with 10 bases between the two ends. From germline, CDR1 is SGHRS and CDR2 YFSETQ. CDR3 loop: CASSLGAAGNTEAFF. The CDR3 coding sequence is TGCGCCAGCAGCTTGGGGGCCGCTGGGAACACTGAAGCTTTCTTT.

The J gene is TRBJ2-2, the V gene TRBV30; 16 nucleotides align to TRBD2. J was trimmed by 5 bases and V by 5 bases; bases with no gene match: 8. In germline, CDR1 is GTSNPN, CDR2 SVGIG (reference sequence). This CDR3 contains 17 residues. CDR3 nucleotide sequence: TGTGCCTGGGGGGGGACTAGCGGGAGGGCCGTTACCGGGGAGCTGTTTTTT. This sequence encodes CAWGGTSGRAVTGELFF.

The chain joins TRBV6-5 to TRBJ2-2; 9 nucleotides agree with TRBD1. Trimming at V came to 6 bases and at J to 5 bases, leaving 7 bases not matched to a gene. The CDR3 loop spans 15 amino acids. Germline CDR1 and CDR2: MNHEY and SVGAGI. CDR3 coding DNA: TGTGCCAGCAGCAGGGGACAGGGCGGGACCGGGGAGCTGTTTTTT. Its protein is CASSRGQGGTGELFF.

The chain is built from TRBV12-2 and TRBJ1-1; no check of the table's D call, TRBD1, against the DNA was made. TRBV12-2 corresponds to a pseudogene. The CDR3 runs 20 residues. CDR3 region: CASRLAFPPQGQGSDTEAFF. CDR3 DNA sequence: TGTGCAAGTCGCTTAGCGTTCCCTCCTCAGGGACAGGGGTCGGACACTGAAGCTTTCTTT.

The chain joins TRBV7-4 to TRBJ1-5, with TRBD1 as a possible D gene (6 bases). This CDR3 is 12 amino acids long. In germline, CDR1 is SGHVT, CDR2 SQSDAQ. V shed 3 bases and J shed 11 bases, with 11 bases lying between them. CDR3 coding DNA: TGTGCCAGCAGCTTGGCACAGGGTACCCAGCATTTT. Translating it yields CASSLAQGTQHF. Full variable domain (missing parts from reference TRBV7-4 and TRBJ1-5): GAGVSQSPRYKVAKRGRDVALRCDSISGHVTLYWYRQTLGQGSEVLTYSQSDAQRDKSGRPSGRFSAERPERSVSTLKIQRTEQGDSAVYLCASSLAQGTQHFGDGTRLSIL.

The gene calls are TRBV9 and TRBJ1-1, with no clear D. The CDR3 consists of 12 residues. From germline, CDR1 is SGDLS and CDR2 YYNGEE. V lost 4 bases and J 0 bases, leaving 4 bases between the germline ends. The CDR3 bases are TGTGCCAGCAGCCCTCTGAACACTGAAGCTTTCTTT. This gives the protein CASSPLNTEAFF.

The chain combines TRBV6-5 with TRBJ2-7, with a weak D call TRBD2 (6 bases). CDR1 and CDR2 from the germline V gene are MNHEY and SVGAGI. This CDR3 spans 13 amino acids. Deletions cut 6 bases from V and 4 bases from J, with 13 bases between. The CDR3 nucleotides are TGTGCCAGCAGCGCCCCGGAGGGGTACGAGCAGTACTTC. As protein: CASSAPEGYEQYF.

This clone has more than one count but fewer than ten. The chain uses TRBV6-5 and TRBJ1-4, with D unresolved. Trimming removed 6 bases from V and 8 bases from J, with 10 bases in between. This CDR3 is 12 amino acids long. Germline V gene data show CDR1 as MNHEY and CDR2 as SVGAGI. In nucleotides, the CDR3 is TGTGCCAGCAGCCGCGGGCGGGAAAAACTGTTTTTT. Its protein product is CASSRGREKLFF.

The CDR3 spells CASSLDRAVSNQPQHF. The CDR3 DNA sequence: TGTGCCAGCAGTTTAGACAGGGCAGTGAGCAATCAGCCCCAGCATTTT. V is TRBV2 and J is TRBJ1-5; 7 positions agree with TRBD1. The CDR3 loop spans 16 amino acids. The germline gives CDR1 SNHLY, CDR2 FYNNEI. The junction had 8 bases not matched to a gene; V was cut back by 5 bases and J by 1 base.

The rearrangement links TRBV7-9 to TRBJ2-1; 12 positions agree with TRBD2. Per germline, CDR1 SEHNR and CDR2 FQNEAQ (reference sequence). The CDR3 sequence is 14 residues long. J lost 10 bases, V lost 4 bases, and 5 bases had no gene match. CDR3 nucleotide sequence: TGTGCCAGCAGCTCTAGCGGGGGGGCCGGGGAGCAGTTCTTC. Amino acid sequence: CASSSSGGAGEQFF.

The V call is TRBV7-8, the J call TRBJ1-2, with TRBD1 matching over 8 bases. Germline V lookup: CDR1 SGHVS, CDR2 FQNEAQ. This CDR3 spans 15 amino acids. With 2 bases clipped from V and 8 bases from J, the junction kept 10 bases outside the gene matches. CDR3 nucleotide sequence: TGTGCCAGCAGCTTAACAGGGGGAGGTCCCCAAGGCTACACCTTC. Protein sequence: CASSLTGGGPQGYTF.

V is TRBV6-5 and J is TRBJ1-6; TRBD1 matches at 7 bases. The CDR3 loop spans 15 amino acids. Unmatched junction bases numbered 8, after V lost 7 bases and J lost 5 bases. CDR1 is MNHEY, CDR2 SVGAGI, per germline. CDR3 nucleotide sequence: TGTGCCAGCAAGAACAGGGGAGTGGATAATTCACCCCTCCACTTT. Protein sequence: CASKNRGVDNSPLHF.

The chain recombines TRBV2 with TRBJ2-4; no clear D gene. The germline gives CDR1 SNHLY, CDR2 FYNNEI. Trimming took 5 bases from V and 0 from J, leaving 8 bases between them. The CDR3 consists of 14 residues. As DNA, the CDR3 is TGTGCCAGCAGTTCGCGCGTAGCCAAAAACATTCAGTACTTC. As protein: CASSSRVAKNIQYF.

V gene TRBV2 combines with J gene TRBJ2-2; the match to TRBD1 covers 9 bases. With V trimmed by 10 bases and J by 2 bases, 8 bases remained unmatched. The CDR3 has 15 residues. In germline, CDR1 is SNHLY, CDR2 FYNNEI. This chain's CDR3 is CAIRPGQGNTGELFF. CDR3 nucleotides: TGTGCCATCAGGCCGGGACAGGGAAACACCGGGGAGCTGTTTTTT.

The chain links TRBV7-6 to TRBJ2-3; 9 bases match TRBD2. This CDR3 spans 15 amino acids. The germline V gene has CDR1 SGHVS and CDR2 FNYEAQ. Trimming took 6 bases from V and 1 from J; bases not matched to a gene: 5. The CDR3 DNA reads TGTGCCAGCAGACCTACTAGCGGGCGCACAGATACGCAGTATTTT. It yields the protein CASRPTSGRTDTQYF.